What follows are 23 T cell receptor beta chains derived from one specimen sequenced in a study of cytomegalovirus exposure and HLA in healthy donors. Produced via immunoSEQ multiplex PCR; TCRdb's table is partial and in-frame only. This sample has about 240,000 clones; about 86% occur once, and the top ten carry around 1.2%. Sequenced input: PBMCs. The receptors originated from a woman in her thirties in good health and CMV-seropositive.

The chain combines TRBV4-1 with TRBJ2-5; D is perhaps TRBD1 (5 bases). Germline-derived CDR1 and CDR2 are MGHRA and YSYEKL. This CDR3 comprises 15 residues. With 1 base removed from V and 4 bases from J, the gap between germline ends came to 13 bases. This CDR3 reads CASSQGTNDRETQYF. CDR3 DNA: TGCGCCAGCAGCCAAGGTACCAATGACAGAGAGACCCAGTACTTC.

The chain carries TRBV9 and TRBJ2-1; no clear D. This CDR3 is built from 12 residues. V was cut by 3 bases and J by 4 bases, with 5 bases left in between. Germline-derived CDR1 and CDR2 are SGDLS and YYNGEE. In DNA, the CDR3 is TGTGCCAGCAGCGGTCAATACAATGAGCAGTTCTTC. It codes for CASSGQYNEQFF.

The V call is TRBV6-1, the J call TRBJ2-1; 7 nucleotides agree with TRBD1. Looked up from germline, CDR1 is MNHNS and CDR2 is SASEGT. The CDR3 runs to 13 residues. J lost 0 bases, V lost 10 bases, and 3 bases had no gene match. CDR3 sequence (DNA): TGTGCCACCGGGGACAGCTCCTACAATGAGCAGTTCTTC. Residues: CATGDSSYNEQFF.

The chain's CDR3 is CASSLVLAGNEQYF. As DNA, the CDR3 is TGCGCCAGCAGCTTGGTCCTAGCCGGTAACGAGCAGTACTTC. The chain recombines TRBV5-1 with TRBJ2-7, with D tentatively TRBD2 (5 bases). The V gene's germline CDR1 is SGHRS and CDR2 YFSETQ. The ends were cut back, 0 bases at V and 5 bases at J, with 12 bases in the middle. This CDR3 has 14 amino acids.

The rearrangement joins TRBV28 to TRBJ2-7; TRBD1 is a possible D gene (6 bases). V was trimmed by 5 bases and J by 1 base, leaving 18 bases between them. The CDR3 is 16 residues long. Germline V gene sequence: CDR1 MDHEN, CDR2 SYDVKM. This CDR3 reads CASSRRTASLSYEQYF. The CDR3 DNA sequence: TGTGCCAGCAGTCGCCGGACAGCATCGTTGTCCTACGAGCAGTACTTC.

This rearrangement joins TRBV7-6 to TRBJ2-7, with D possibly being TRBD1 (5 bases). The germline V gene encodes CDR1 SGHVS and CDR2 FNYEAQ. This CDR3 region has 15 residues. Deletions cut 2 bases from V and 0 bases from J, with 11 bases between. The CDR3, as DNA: TGTGCCAGCAGCTTAAGGCAGGGAAGCTCCTACGAGCAGTACTTC. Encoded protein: CASSLRQGSSYEQYF.

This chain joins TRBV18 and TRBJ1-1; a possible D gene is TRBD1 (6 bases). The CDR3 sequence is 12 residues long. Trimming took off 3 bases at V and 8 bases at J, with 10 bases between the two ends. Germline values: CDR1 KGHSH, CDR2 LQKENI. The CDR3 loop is CASSPNREEAFF. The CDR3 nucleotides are TGTGCCAGCTCACCTAACAGGGAAGAAGCTTTCTTT.

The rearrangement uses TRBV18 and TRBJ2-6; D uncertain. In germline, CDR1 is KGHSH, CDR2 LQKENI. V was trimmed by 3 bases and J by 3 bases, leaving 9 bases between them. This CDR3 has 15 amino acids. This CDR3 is CASSPDNFGANVLTF. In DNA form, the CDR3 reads TGTGCCAGCTCACCTGATAACTTTGGGGCCAACGTCCTGACTTTC.

The CDR3: CASSSPGGEGPSYEQYF. CDR3 DNA: TGTGCCAGCAGCTCACCCGGGGGGGAGGGCCCTTCCTACGAGCAGTACTTC. The J gene is TRBJ2-7, the V gene TRBV7-2; 8 nucleotides line up with TRBD2. This CDR3 contains 17 residues. Germline values: CDR1 SGHTA, CDR2 FQGNSA. The V and J ends lost 4 bases and 1 base, in that order; junction bases with no gene match: 12.

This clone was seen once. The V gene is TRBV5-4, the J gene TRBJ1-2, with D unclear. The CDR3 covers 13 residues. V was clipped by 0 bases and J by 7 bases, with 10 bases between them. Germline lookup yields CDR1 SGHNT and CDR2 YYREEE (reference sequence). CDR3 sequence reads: CASSLEPGSGYTF. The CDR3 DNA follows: TGTGCCAGCAGCTTGGAACCCGGGAGTGGCTACACCTTC.

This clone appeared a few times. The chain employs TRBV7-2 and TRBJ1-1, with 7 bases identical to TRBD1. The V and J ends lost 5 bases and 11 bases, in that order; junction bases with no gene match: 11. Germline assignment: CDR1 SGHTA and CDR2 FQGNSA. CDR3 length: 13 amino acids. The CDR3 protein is CASSPDREEEAFF. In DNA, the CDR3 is TGTGCCAGCAGCCCTGACAGGGAAGAAGAGGCTTTCTTT.

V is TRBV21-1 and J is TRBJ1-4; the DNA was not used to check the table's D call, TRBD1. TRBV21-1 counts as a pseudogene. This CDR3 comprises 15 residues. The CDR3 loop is CASSGHRGHSEKLFF. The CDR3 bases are TGTGCCAGCAGCGGACACAGGGGGCATAGTGAAAAACTGTTTTTT.

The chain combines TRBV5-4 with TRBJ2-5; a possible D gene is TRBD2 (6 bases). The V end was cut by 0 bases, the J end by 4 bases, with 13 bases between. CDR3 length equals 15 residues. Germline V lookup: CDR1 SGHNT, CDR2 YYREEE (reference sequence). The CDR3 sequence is CASSLDFRGSETQYF. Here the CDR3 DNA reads TGTGCCAGCAGCTTGGATTTTCGGGGGTCAGAGACCCAGTACTTC.

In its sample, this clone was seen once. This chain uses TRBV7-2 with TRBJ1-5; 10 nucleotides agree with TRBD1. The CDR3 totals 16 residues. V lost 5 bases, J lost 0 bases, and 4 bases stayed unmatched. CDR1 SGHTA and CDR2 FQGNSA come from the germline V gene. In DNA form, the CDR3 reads TGTGCCAGCAGCCTGGGACAGGGGAATAGCAATCAGCCCCAGCATTTT. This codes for CASSLGQGNSNQPQHF.

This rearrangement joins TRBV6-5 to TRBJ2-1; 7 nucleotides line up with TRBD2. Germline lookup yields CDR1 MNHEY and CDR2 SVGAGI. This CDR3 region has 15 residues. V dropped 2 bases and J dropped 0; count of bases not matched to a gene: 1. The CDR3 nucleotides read TGTGCCAGCAGTTACGCGGGAGTCTCCTACAATGAGCAGTTCTTC. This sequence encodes CASSYAGVSYNEQFF.

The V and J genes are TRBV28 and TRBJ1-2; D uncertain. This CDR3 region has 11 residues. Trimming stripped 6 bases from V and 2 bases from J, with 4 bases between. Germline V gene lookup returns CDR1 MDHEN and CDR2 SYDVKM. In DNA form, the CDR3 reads TGTGCCAGCAGGCAGAACTATGGCTACACCTTC. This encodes CASRQNYGYTF.

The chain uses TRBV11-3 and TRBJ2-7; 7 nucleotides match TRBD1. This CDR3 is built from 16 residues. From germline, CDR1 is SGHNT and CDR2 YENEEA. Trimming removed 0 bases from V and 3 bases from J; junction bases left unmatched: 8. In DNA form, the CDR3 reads TGTGCCAGCAGCTTAGAGGCGTCGGCAGGGGGCTACGAGCAGTACTTC. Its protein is CASSLEASAGGYEQYF.

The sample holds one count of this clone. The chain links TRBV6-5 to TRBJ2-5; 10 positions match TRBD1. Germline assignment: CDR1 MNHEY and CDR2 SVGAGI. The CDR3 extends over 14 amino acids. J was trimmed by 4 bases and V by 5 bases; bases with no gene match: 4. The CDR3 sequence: CASSRTGGGETQYF. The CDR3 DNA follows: TGTGCCAGCAGTAGGACAGGGGGAGGAGAGACCCAGTACTTC.

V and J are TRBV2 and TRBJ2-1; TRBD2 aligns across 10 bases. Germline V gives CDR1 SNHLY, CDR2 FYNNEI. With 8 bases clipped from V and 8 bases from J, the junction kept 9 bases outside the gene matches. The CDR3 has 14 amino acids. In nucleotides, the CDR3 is TGTGCCAGCCGCTGGACTAGCGGTACACATGAGCAGTTCTTC. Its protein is CASRWTSGTHEQFF.

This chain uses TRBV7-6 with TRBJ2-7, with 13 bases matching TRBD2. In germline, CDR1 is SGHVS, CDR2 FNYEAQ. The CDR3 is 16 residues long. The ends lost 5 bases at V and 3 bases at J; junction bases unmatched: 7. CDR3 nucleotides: TGTGCCAGCAGCCCAGGACTAGCGGGAGTTCTCTACGAGCAGTACTTC. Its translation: CASSPGLAGVLYEQYF. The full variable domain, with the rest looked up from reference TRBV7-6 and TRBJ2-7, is GAGVSQSPRYKVTKRGQDVALRCDPISGHVSLYWYRQALGQGPEFLTYFNYEAQQDKSGLPNDRFSAERPEGSISTLTIQRTEQRDSAMYRCASSPGLAGVLYEQYFGPGTRLTVT.

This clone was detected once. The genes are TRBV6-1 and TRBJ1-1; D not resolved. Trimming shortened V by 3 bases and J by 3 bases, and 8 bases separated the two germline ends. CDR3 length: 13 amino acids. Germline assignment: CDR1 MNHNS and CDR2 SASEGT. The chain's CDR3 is CASSDFGDTEAFF. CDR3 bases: TGTGCCAGCAGTGATTTCGGGGACACTGAAGCTTTCTTT.

DNA for the CDR3: TGTGCCAGCAGCTTTAAAGAGACCCAGTACTTC. This translates into CASSFKETQYF. The J gene is TRBJ2-5, the V gene TRBV7-6; no definite D call. Trimming left V 3 bases short and J 3 bases short, with 2 bases between. The germline CDR1 and CDR2 sequences are SGHVS and FNYEAQ. CDR3 length: 11 residues.

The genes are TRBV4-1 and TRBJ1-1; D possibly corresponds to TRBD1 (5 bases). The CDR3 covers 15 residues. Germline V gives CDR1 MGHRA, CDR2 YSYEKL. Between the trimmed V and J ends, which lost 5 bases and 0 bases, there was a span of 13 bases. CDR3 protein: CASSSDSTVNTEAFF. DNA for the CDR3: TGCGCCAGCAGCTCCGATTCGACAGTGAACACTGAAGCTTTCTTT.